This T cell receptor (beta chain) was identified in a study of CD8 T cells in ankylosing spondylitis. Study-wide results and limits: Previous work reported some of these motif variants in the synovial fluid and blood of reactive arthritis. A motif of fewer than ten highly homologous TCR beta variants was seen as apparently characteristic of ankylosing spondylitis blood.

It was by quantitative 5'-RACE with molecular barcodes that TCR beta libraries were made. In TCRdb, the 5' RACE reads were re-called with MiXCR into one record per CDR3 protein. The repertoire holds roughly 60,000 distinct CDR3 sequences, with 6% to 8% as singletons. This clonotype was seen at least ten times. Its antigen is unknown. CDR1 is SGDLS, CDR2 YYNGEE, per germline. The CDR3 contains 13 residues. V dropped 4 bases and J dropped 9 bases, with 14 bases sitting between them. This chain connects TRBV9 to TRBJ2-1, with D possibly being TRBD2 (6 bases). Sequences were obtained from synovial fluid, either unsorted or a sorted T cell fraction (not recorded which). The clonotype originates from a male donor with ankylosing spondylitis. The CDR3 sequence: CASSLLGGAEQFF. The CDR3 nucleotides are TGTGCCAGCAGCCTCCTTGGCGGGGCTGAGCAGTTCTTC.